This T cell receptor beta chain emerged from a study of beta chain features in type 1 diabetes. Findings and caveats of the study: Shorter templates may be favored by PCR, equally so in patients and controls.

The CDR3 is made up of 12 amino acids. Germline V gene sequence: CDR1 SNHLY, CDR2 FYNNEI. With 2 bases removed from V and 9 bases from J, the gap between germline ends came to 8 bases. For this clone: Its target is unknown.

The study reverse transcribed the entire isolated RNA, so it sequenced expressed TCRB transcripts. The method was immunoSEQ multiplex PCR; TCRdb's version includes in-frame clones alone and lacks a portion of them. The sample has 350,000 or so clones; roughly a fifth are singletons. A single heparinised draw of roughly 110 mL on average was taken per donor. Populations obtained by sorting all exceeded 95% purity. The sequenced material came from naive CD4+ T cells from blood. The chain carries TRBV2 and TRBJ2-1; D may be TRBD1 (5 bases). The sequence was obtained from a woman between 18 and 30 years old in good health. As DNA, the CDR3 is TGTGCCAGCAGTGAATCAGGGTTTGAGCAGTTCTTC. It codes for CASSESGFEQFF.